The 3 T cell receptor beta chains reported below all come from one sample, sequenced in a study of cytomegalovirus exposure and HLA in healthy donors. The PCR employed 60 Vbeta primers together with 13 Jbeta primers. Using immunoSEQ multiplex PCR, the repertoire was profiled, and TCRdb retains in-frame clones only, with some absent. The sample has under 150,000 clones, around 72% seen once. The material sequenced was PBMCs. These receptors came from a woman between 40 and 50 years old in good health and CMV-seronegative.

This chain uses TRBV19 with TRBJ1-2, with TRBD1 as a possible D gene (5 bases). This CDR3 is built from 12 residues. Trimming left V 11 bases short and J 7 bases short, with 17 bases between. Germline V gives CDR1 LNHDA, CDR2 SQIVND (reference sequence). CDR3 sequence reads: CAAGGEAFGYTF. The CDR3 nucleotides read TGTGCCGCAGGAGGGGAAGCGTTTGGCTACACCTTC.

This clone is a singleton in its sample. Because the CDR3's place on the DNA is in doubt, the DNA is left out and the CDR3 is given as listed by TCRdb. The rearrangement joins TRBV19 to TRBJ2-4; the tabulated D call, TRBD1, remains unverified against the DNA. The CDR3 contains 16 residues when both ends are counted. CDR1 and CDR2 (germline): LNHDA, SQIVND (reference sequence). The CDR3 loop reads CASSISALTAKNSQYF.

This chain joins TRBV27 and TRBJ2-7; 7 bases are shared with TRBD2. The CDR3 length is 15 residues. The germline gives CDR1 MNHEY, CDR2 SMNVEV (reference sequence). V lost 6 bases to trimming and J lost 2 bases; unmatched junction nucleotides: 10. The CDR3 DNA is TGTGCCAGCAGATGGCTAGCGGTGAATGCCTACGAGCAGTACTTC. Its translation is CASRWLAVNAYEQYF.